The rows below give T cell receptor beta chains drawn from one sample of a study of blood T cell repertoires in COVID-19. Clones were sequenced by immunoSEQ multiplex PCR, and TCRdb holds only the in-frame ones, with some missing. The repertoire holds 200,000 or so clones, with roughly nine tenths as singletons. Sequencing was performed on peripheral blood. These receptors all come from a woman in her 70s with acute or convalescent COVID-19. The CDR3 runs from the conserved cysteine through the conserved F or W. The D gene is left open where the match is weak. Clone size is not always given. Where it is, it says once, few, many or a class for expanded clones.

d_call clone_size j_call v_call cdr3_nt cdr3_aa
NA NA TRBJ2-1 TRBV7-2 TGTGCCAGCAGCGCGGACTGGTACAATGAGCAGTTCTTC CASSADWYNEQFF
TRBD1 NA TRBJ2-1 TRBV5-4 TGTGCCAGCAGCCTACAGACAGGGCGGGACAATGAGCAGTTCTTC CASSLQTGRDNEQFF
TRBD2 NA TRBJ2-3 TRBV10-3 TGTGCCATCAGCCTGACTAGCTCTCTCACAGATACGCAGTATTTT CAISLTSSLTDTQYF
NA NA TRBJ2-1 TRBV18 TGTGCCAGCTCGCGACGACAGGACAGCTCCTACAATGAGCAGTTCTTC CASSRRQDSSYNEQFF
NA NA TRBJ1-1 TRBV5-1 TGCGCCAGCAGCTTGATGGCAGGGTCGAACACTGAAGCTTTCTTT CASSLMAGSNTEAFF
TRBD1 NA TRBJ2-1 TRBV12-3/TRBV12-4 TGTGCCAGCAGACTTACAGGGGGTAATGAGCAGTTCTTC CASRLTGGNEQFF
TRBD1 NA TRBJ1-4 TRBV13 TGTGCCAGCAGCTTAGGTACAGACAGGGTATTAGGAAAACTGTTTTTT CASSLGTDRVLGKLFF
NA NA TRBJ1-2 TRBV6-5 TGTGCCAGCAACTCCGCAGGGGTCCGCTATGGCTACACCTTC CASNSAGVRYGYTF
NA once TRBJ2-3 TRBV5-8 TGTGCCAGCAGCTCAGGGCAAGGTTGGGATACGCAGTATTTT CASSSGQGWDTQYF
NA NA TRBJ1-3 TRBV10-3 TGTGCCATCAGTGCTCAAGGGGTTGGAAACACCATATATTTT CAISAQGVGNTIYF
NA NA TRBJ2-7 TRBV6-5 TGTGCCAGCAGTTACTCGATGTCGGGACTTGGCGAGCAGTACTTC CASSYSMSGLGEQYF
NA NA TRBJ1-5 TRBV2 TGTGCCAGCAGCCTCGGGAGAAGCAATCAGCCCCAGCATTTT CASSLGRSNQPQHF
TRBD2 NA TRBJ2-1 TRBV4-2 TGTGCCAGCAGCCTAGGGACTAGCGGGATGAGCTCCTACAATGAGCAGTTCTTC CASSLGTSGMSSYNEQFF
NA NA TRBJ2-6 TRBV4-3 TGCGCCAGCAGCCCGGGACCGGGAGCTGAGAGATCCAACGTCCTGACTTTC CASSPGPGAERSNVLTF
TRBD2 NA TRBJ2-1 TRBV20-1 TGCAGTGCTAGTGCGGGTTCCGGGACTAGCGGCGCCAAGTTCTTC CSASAGSGTSGAKFF
TRBD2 NA TRBJ2-2 TRBV6-1 TGTGCCAGCAGTGAACTAGCGGGAGCCGGGGAGCTGTTTTTT CASSELAGAGELFF
TRBD2 NA TRBJ2-7 TRBV6-1 TGTGCCAGCAGTGTAGCGGGAGACGCCTACGAGCAGTACTTC CASSVAGDAYEQYF
NA NA TRBJ2-5 TRBV5-1 TGCGCCAGCAGCTTGTGGCGGTCACAAGAGACCCAGTACTTC CASSLWRSQETQYF
NA once TRBJ1-2 TRBV11-2 TGTGCCAGCAGCGGCATTTATGGCTACACCTTC CASSGIYGYTF
NA NA TRBJ1-4 TRBV6-4 TGTGCCAGCAGTGAAAACCCGGGTGAAAAACTGTTTTTT CASSENPGEKLFF
NA NA TRBJ1-3 TRBV4-3 TGCGCCAGCAGCCAAGCAGGGGGAAACACCATATATTTT CASSQAGGNTIYF
TRBD2 NA TRBJ2-5 TRBV14 TGTGCCAGCAGCCAAGATCTTGGGGGAGGGAAGACCCAGTACTTC CASSQDLGGGKTQYF
NA NA TRBJ1-1 TRBV4-2 TGTGCCAGCAGCCCCCGACGACCGGGACAGAACACTGAAGCTTTCTTT CASSPRRPGQNTEAFF
TRBD2 few TRBJ2-7 TRBV6-5 TGTGCCAGCAGTTTCTCGGGGGGTGCTGCCTACGAGCAGTACTTC CASSFSGGAAYEQYF
TRBD1 NA TRBJ2-7 TRBV27 TGTGCCAGCAGTACAGGGACAGGGAATGAGAAAGGCTACGAGCAGTACTTC CASSTGTGNEKGYEQYF
NA NA TRBJ2-5 TRBV3-1/TRBV3-2 TGTGCCAGCAGCCCCCGGAGGGGGGGAGGGGAGACCCAGTACTTC CASSPRRGGGETQYF
NA NA TRBJ2-5 TRBV5-4 TGTGCCAGCAGCAGCGGGGAGACCCAGTACTTC CASSSGETQYF
NA NA TRBJ1-1 TRBV13 TGTGCCAGCAGCAGGGGATACACTGAAGCTTTCTTT CASSRGYTEAFF
TRBD1 NA TRBJ2-3 TRBV10-3 TGTGCCATCAGGGGGGACAGGGAGAGGACAGATACGCAGTATTTT CAIRGDRERTDTQYF
TRBD2 once TRBJ2-6 TRBV5-6 TGTGCCAGCAGCTTGGTACCTAGCGGGAGCTCTGGGGCCAACGTCCTGACTTTC CASSLVPSGSSGANVLTF
TRBD2 NA TRBJ2-3 TRBV6-5 TGTGCCAGCATCGCGACTAGCGGAGGCACAGATACGCAGTATTTT CASIATSGGTDTQYF
TRBD2 NA TRBJ2-3 TRBV24-1 TGTGCCACCAGTGAGGGAGCGGGGGGCCCTCCGGGCACAGATACGCAGTATTTT CATSEGAGGPPGTDTQYF
NA NA TRBJ1-5 TRBV7-8 TGTGCCAGCAACGAGGGTCCGTATAGCAATCAGCCCCAGCATTTT CASNEGPYSNQPQHF
NA once TRBJ1-3 TRBV4-1 TGCGCCAGCAGCCAAGAAAGGGCCCGCGGGCTCTCTGGAAACACCATATATTTT CASSQERARGLSGNTIYF
NA NA TRBJ2-6 TRBV6-5 TGTGCCAGCAGGTACTCTGGGGCCAACGTCCTGACTTTC CASRYSGANVLTF
TRBD1 NA TRBJ1-2 TRBV12-3/TRBV12-4 TGTGCCAGCAGTTTGGGCAGGGGGCCTGGCCACACCTTC CASSLGRGPGHTF
NA NA TRBJ2-5 TRBV6-5 TGTGCCAGCACCGGGGGAACTTACAAGACGGCCCAGTACTTC CASTGGTYKTAQYF
NA NA TRBJ2-1 TRBV19 TGTGCCAGTAGTCGACAGACCTCTCGGGATGAGCAGTTCTTC CASSRQTSRDEQFF
TRBD1 NA TRBJ1-4 TRBV6-2/TRBV6-3 TGTGCCAGCAGTTACTCGTCCAGGGGGAATGAAAAACTGTTTTTT CASSYSSRGNEKLFF
NA few TRBJ1-2 TRBV7-2 TGTGCCAGCAGCTCATCGGAACAGGGAATCTATGGCTACACCTTC CASSSSEQGIYGYTF
TRBD1 NA TRBJ1-1 TRBV28 TGTGCCAGCAGGCCGGACAGGGTTATTGCTTTCTTT CASRPDRVIAFF
NA NA TRBJ1-2 TRBV7-2 TGTGCCAGCAGCTTAGCCGGGGGGCCAGATGGCTACACCTTC CASSLAGGPDGYTF
TRBD1 NA TRBJ2-7 TRBV18 TGTGCCAGCTCACCGCTTACCGGGACAGCCTCCTACGAGCAGTACTTC CASSPLTGTASYEQYF
TRBD2 NA TRBJ2-1 TRBV19 TGTGCCAGTAGTGGGACTAGCGGCAATGAGCAGTTCTTC CASSGTSGNEQFF
TRBD2 NA TRBJ2-7 TRBV7-2 TGTGCCACCGCCGAGTTAGCGGGACTCGAGCAGTACTTC CATAELAGLEQYF
NA NA TRBJ1-2 TRBV12-3/TRBV12-4 TGTGCCAGCAGTTCCGACAGATTCTATGGCTACACCTTC CASSSDRFYGYTF
NA NA TRBJ2-5 TRBV7-9 TGTGCCAGCAGCCCAGCCGGGTTGGGGACCCAGTACTTC CASSPAGLGTQYF
TRBD2 NA TRBJ2-2 TRBV5-1 TGCGCCAGCAGCTTAAGCGGGGTAAACACCGGGGAGCTGTTTTTT CASSLSGVNTGELFF
TRBD1 NA TRBJ2-7 TRBV27 TGTGCCAGCAGTATCGGACAGGGAATGGCTTACGAGCAGTACTTC CASSIGQGMAYEQYF
TRBD1 NA TRBJ1-5 TRBV19 TGTGCCAGTAGTTACAGGGTGACAGGGAGCAATCAGCCCCAGCATTTT CASSYRVTGSNQPQHF
NA NA TRBJ1-1 TRBV12-3/TRBV12-4 TGTGCCAGCAGTTTATCCGTGAACACTGAAGCTTTCTTT CASSLSVNTEAFF
NA NA TRBJ1-1 TRBV5-5 TGTGCCAGCAGCACTACACTGAACACTGAAGCTTTCTTT CASSTTLNTEAFF
TRBD1 NA TRBJ1-5 TRBV19 TGTGCCAGTACCTCACCAGGACAGGGTAATCAGCCCCAGCATTTT CASTSPGQGNQPQHF
NA NA TRBJ1-2 TRBV3-1/TRBV3-2 TGTGCCAGCAGGGGAACTAGTGGTCTGGTCGGCTACACCTTC CASRGTSGLVGYTF
TRBD2 NA TRBJ2-2 TRBV11-2 TGTGCCAGCAGCTTTGGGTTTAGCGGGGGGGCTAGCGCCGGGGAGCTGTTTTTT CASSFGFSGGASAGELFF